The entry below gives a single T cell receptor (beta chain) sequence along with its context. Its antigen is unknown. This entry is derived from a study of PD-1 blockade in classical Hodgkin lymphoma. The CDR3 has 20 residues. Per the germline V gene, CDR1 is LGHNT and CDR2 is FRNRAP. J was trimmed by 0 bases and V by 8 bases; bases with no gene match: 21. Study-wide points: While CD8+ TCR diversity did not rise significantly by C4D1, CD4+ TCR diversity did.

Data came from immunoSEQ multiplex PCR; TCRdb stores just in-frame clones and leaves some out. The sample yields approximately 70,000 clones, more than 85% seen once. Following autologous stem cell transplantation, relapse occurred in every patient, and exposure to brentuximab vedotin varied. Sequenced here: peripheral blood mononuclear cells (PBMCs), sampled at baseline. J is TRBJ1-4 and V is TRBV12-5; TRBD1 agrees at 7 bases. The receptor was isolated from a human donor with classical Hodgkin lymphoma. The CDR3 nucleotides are TGTGCTAGTACTAACGGGACAGCATTCGAAGTTCTTGCAACTAATGAAAAACTGTTTTTT. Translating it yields CASTNGTAFEVLATNEKLFF.